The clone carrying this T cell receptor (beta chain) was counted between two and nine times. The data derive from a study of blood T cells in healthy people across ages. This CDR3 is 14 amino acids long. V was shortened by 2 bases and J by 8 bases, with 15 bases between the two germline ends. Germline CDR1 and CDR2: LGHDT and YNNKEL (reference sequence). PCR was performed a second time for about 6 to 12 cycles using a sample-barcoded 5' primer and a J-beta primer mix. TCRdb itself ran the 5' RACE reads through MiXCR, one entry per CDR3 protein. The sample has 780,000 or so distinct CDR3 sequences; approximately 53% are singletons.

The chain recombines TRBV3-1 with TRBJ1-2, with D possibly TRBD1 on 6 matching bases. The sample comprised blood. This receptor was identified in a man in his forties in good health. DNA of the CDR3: TGTGCCAGCAGCCAAAATACAGGGTTCGGCGGCTACACCTTC. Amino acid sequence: CASSQNTGFGGYTF.